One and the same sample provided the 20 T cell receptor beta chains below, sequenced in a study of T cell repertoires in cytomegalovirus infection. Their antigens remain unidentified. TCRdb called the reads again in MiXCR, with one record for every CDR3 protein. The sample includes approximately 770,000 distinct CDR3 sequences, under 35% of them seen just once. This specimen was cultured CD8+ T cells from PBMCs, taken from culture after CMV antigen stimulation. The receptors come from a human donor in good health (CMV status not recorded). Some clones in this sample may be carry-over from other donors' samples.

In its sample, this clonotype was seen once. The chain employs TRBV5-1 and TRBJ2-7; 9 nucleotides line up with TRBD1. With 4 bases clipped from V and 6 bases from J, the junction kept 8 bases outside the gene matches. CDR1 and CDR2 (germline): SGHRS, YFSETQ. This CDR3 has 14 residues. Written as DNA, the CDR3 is TGCGCCAGCAGCGGCGGGACAGGGTATGGCGAGCAGTACTTC. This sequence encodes CASSGGTGYGEQYF. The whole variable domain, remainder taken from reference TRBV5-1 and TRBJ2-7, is KAGVTQTPRYLIKTRGQQVTLSCSPISGHRSVSWYQQTPGQGLQFLFEYFSETQRNKGNFPGRFSGRQFSNSRSEMNVSTLELGDSALYLCASSGGTGYGEQYFGPGTRLTVT.

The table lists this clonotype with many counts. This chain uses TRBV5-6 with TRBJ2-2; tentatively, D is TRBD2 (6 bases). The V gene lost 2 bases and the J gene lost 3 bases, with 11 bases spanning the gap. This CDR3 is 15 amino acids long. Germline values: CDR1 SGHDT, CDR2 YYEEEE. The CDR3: CASSLIWGDTGELFF. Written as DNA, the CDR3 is TGTGCCAGCAGCTTAATCTGGGGGGACACCGGGGAGCTGTTTTTT.

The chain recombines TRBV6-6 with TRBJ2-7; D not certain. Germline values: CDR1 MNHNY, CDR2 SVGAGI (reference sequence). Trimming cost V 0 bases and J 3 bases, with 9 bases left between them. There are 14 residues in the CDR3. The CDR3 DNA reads TGTGCCAGCAGTTACTCGATGGGGTACTACGAGCAGTACTTC. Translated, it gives CASSYSMGYYEQYF.

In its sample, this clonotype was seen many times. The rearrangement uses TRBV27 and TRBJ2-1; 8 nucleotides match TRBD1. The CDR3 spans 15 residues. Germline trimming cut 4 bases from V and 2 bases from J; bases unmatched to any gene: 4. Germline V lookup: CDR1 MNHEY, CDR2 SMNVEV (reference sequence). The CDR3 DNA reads TGTGCCAGCAGTTCGGGACAGGTCCCCTACAATGAGCAGTTCTTC. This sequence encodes CASSSGQVPYNEQFF.

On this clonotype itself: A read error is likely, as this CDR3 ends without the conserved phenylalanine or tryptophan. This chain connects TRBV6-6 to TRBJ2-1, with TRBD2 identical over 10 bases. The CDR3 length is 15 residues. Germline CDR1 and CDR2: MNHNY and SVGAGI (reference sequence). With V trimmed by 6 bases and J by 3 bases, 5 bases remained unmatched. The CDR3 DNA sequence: TGTGCCAGCAGGGCAGCGGGGGGGTACTACAATGAGCAGTTCTCC. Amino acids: CASRAAGGYYNEQFS.

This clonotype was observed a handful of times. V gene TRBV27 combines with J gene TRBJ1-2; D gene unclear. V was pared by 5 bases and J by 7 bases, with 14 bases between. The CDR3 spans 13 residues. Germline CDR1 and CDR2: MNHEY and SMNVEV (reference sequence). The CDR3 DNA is TGTGCCAGCAGTCCTAGTGGGGTCTTTGGCTACACCTTC. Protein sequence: CASSPSGVFGYTF.

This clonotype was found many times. The DNA for the CDR3 is TGTGCCAGCAGCCCTTCGTTCAGGAGGCCGAATCAGCCCCAGCATTTT. It translates to CASSPSFRRPNQPQHF. This chain links TRBV7-3 with TRBJ1-5; no reliable D call. Germline V gene sequence: CDR1 SGHTA, CDR2 FQGTGA. Trimming stripped 5 bases from V and 4 bases from J, with 18 bases between. CDR3 length: 16 amino acids.

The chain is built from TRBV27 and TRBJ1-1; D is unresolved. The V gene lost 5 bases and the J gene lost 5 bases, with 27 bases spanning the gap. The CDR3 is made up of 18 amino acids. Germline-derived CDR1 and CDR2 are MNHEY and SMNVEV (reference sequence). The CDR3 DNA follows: TGTGCCAGCAGTCAACTTAGGTACCAGGATACCCTAGGGACTGAAGCTTTCTTT. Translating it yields CASSQLRYQDTLGTEAFF.

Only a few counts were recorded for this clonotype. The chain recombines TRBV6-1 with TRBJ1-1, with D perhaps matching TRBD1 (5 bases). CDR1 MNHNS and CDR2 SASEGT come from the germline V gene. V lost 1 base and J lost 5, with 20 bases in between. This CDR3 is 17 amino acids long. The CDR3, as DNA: TGTGCCAGCAGTGAAGTACAAGGGGCGTTAATGTGGACTGAAGCTTTCTTT. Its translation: CASSEVQGALMWTEAFF.

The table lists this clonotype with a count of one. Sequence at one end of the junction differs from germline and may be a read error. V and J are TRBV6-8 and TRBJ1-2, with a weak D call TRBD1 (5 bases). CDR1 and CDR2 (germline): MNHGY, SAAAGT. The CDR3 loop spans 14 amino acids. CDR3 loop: CASRPTGLNYGNTF. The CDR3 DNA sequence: TGTGCCAGCAGGCCCACAGGACTAAACTATGGCAACACCTTC.

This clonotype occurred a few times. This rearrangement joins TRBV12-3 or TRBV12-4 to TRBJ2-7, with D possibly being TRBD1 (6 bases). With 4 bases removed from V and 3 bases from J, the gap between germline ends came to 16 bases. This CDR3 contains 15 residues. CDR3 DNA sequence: TGTGCCAGCAGTTCCCTACAGGGTTCGATCTACGAGCAGTACTTC. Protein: CASSSLQGSIYEQYF.

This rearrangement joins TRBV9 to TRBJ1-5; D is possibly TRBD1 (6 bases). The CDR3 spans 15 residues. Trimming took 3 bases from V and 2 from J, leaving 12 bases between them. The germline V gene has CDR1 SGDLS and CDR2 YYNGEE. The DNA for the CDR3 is TGTGCCAGCAGCGCGAACAACAGGGGCAATCAGCCCCAGCATTTT. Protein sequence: CASSANNRGNQPQHF.

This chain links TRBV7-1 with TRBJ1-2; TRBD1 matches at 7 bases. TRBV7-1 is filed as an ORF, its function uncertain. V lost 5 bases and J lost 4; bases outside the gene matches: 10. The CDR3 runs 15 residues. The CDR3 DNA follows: TGTGCCAGCAGCCCGCCCGACAGGGCGCGCTATGGCTACACCTTC. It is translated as CASSPPDRARYGYTF.

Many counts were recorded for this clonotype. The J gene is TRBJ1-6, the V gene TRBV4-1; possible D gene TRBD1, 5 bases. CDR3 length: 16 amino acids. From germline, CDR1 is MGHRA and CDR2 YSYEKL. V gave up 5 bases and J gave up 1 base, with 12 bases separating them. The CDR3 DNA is TGCGCCAGCAGCTTCCACGCAGGGTCCTATAATTCACCCCTCCACTTT. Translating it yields CASSFHAGSYNSPLHF.

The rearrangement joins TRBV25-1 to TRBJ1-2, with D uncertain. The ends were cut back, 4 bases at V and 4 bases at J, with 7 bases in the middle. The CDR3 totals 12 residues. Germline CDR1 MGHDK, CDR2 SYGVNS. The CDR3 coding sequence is TGTGCCAGCAGTGCATTCTTCTATGGCTACACCTTC. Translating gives CASSAFFYGYTF.

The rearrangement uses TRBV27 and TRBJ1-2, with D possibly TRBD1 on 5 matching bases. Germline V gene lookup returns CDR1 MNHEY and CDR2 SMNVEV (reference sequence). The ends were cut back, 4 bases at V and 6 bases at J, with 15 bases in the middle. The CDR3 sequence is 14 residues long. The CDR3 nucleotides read TGTGCCAGCAGTTCGCTCGGGGGGGGTGATGGCTACACCTTC. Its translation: CASSSLGGGDGYTF.

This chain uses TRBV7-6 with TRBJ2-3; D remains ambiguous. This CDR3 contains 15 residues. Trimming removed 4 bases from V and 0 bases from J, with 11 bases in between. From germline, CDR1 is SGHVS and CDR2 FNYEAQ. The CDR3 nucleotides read TGTGCCAGCAGCTCTAGGACGGATAGCACAGATACGCAGTATTTT. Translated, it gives CASSSRTDSTDTQYF.

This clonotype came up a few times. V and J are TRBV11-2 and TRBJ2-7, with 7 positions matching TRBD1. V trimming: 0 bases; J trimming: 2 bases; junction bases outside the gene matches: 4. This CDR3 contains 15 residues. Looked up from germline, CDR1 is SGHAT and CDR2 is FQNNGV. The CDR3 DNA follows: TGTGCCAGCAGCTTAGATCTCACAGGGGCCTACGAGCAGTACTTC. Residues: CASSLDLTGAYEQYF.

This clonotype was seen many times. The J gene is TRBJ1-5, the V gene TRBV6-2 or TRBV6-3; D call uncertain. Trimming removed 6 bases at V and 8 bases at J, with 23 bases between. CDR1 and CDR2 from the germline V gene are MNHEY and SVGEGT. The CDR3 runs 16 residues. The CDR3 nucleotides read TGTGCCAGCAGCCCTAATTACCTTCGCAAGTCGGAGCCCCAGCATTTT. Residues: CASSPNYLRKSEPQHF.

The chain's CDR3 is CASGQGLYNEQFF. The CDR3, as DNA: TGTGCCAGCGGTCAAGGACTTTACAATGAGCAGTTCTTC. The chain couples TRBV7-2 to TRBJ2-1; D is perhaps TRBD2 (5 bases). The CDR3 loop spans 13 amino acids. Trimming cost V 8 bases and J 4 bases, with 12 bases left between them. The germline V gene encodes CDR1 SGHTA and CDR2 FQGNSA.